The rows below give T cell receptor beta chains drawn from one sample of a study of identical twins. MiXCR, run by TCRdb on the 5' RACE reads, gives a single entry per CDR3 protein. The sample carries 1,800,000 or so distinct CDR3 sequences, under 35% recorded once. The specimen sequenced was cord blood. All receptors derive from a newborn girl in good health. The conserved cysteine and the conserved F or W are not part of the CDR3 here. The order of the fields is V gene, J gene, D gene, CDR3 protein. A D gene is named only where the DNA matches it firmly.

V gene: TRBV20-1; J gene: TRBJ2-1; D gene: -; CDR3 protein: SAPLPGIYNEQF
V gene: TRBV4-2; J gene: TRBJ2-1; D gene: TRBD1; CDR3 protein: ASSQEDRGGSEQF
V gene: TRBV3-1; J gene: TRBJ2-7; D gene: TRBD2; CDR3 protein: ASSQVASGIGYEQY
V gene: TRBV29-1; J gene: TRBJ1-2; D gene: -; CDR3 protein: SVEGTSLGYDYT
V gene: TRBV9; J gene: TRBJ2-3; D gene: -; CDR3 protein: ASSVAGTQY
V gene: TRBV29-1; J gene: TRBJ2-5; D gene: TRBD2; CDR3 protein: SADHLAGVPLDEQY
V gene: TRBV11-2; J gene: TRBJ2-7; D gene: -; CDR3 protein: ASSLDGRVDEQY
V gene: TRBV7-9; J gene: TRBJ1-2; D gene: -; CDR3 protein: ASSFIRAGSGYGYT
V gene: TRBV20-1; J gene: TRBJ2-2; D gene: -; CDR3 protein: SGGALGGELF
V gene: TRBV25-1; J gene: TRBJ2-7; D gene: -; CDR3 protein: ASSDPGQGTYEQY
V gene: TRBV20-1; J gene: TRBJ2-5; D gene: -; CDR3 protein: SASPGILNEQY
V gene: TRBV7-9; J gene: TRBJ2-1; D gene: TRBD2; CDR3 protein: ASSRSSGRNEQF
V gene: TRBV5-1; J gene: TRBJ2-5; D gene: -; CDR3 protein: ASSLERVQY
V gene: TRBV28; J gene: TRBJ2-1; D gene: -; CDR3 protein: ASFRGPYNEQF
V gene: TRBV5-1; J gene: TRBJ2-7; D gene: -; CDR3 protein: ASSLDSSSTYEQY
V gene: TRBV10-1; J gene: TRBJ2-1; D gene: -; CDR3 protein: ASANTISYNEQF
V gene: TRBV29-1; J gene: TRBJ2-7; D gene: TRBD1; CDR3 protein: SVGGIRDRTSYEQY
V gene: TRBV6-6; J gene: TRBJ1-1; D gene: -; CDR3 protein: ASSYGMVSTEAF
V gene: TRBV12-3/TRBV12-4; J gene: TRBJ1-1; D gene: TRBD1; CDR3 protein: ASSSGQGGWYAEAF
V gene: TRBV9; J gene: TRBJ2-2; D gene: TRBD2; CDR3 protein: ASSVEEASGDTGELF
V gene: TRBV23-1; J gene: TRBJ2-7; D gene: -; CDR3 protein: ASSSGKGDEQY
V gene: TRBV29-1; J gene: TRBJ2-3; D gene: TRBD1; CDR3 protein: SVARTGGTDTQY
V gene: TRBV4-2; J gene: TRBJ2-1; D gene: -; CDR3 protein: ASSQPGTHNEQV
V gene: TRBV5-1; J gene: TRBJ2-7; D gene: TRBD1; CDR3 protein: ASSPRTGENEQY
V gene: TRBV20-1; J gene: TRBJ2-1; D gene: -; CDR3 protein: SASLLAQF
V gene: TRBV12-3/TRBV12-4; J gene: TRBJ1-1; D gene: -; CDR3 protein: ASSLISGTEAF
V gene: TRBV9; J gene: TRBJ2-7; D gene: TRBD1; CDR3 protein: ASTPSRVTGVNYEQY
V gene: TRBV15; J gene: TRBJ2-5; D gene: -; CDR3 protein: ATSRVGSQETQY